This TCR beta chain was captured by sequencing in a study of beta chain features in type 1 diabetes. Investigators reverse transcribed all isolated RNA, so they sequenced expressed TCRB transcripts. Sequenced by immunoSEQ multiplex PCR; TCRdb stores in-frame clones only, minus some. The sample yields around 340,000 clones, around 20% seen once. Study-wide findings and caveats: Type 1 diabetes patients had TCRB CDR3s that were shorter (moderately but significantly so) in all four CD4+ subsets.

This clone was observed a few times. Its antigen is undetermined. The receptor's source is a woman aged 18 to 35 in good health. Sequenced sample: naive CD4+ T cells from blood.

The CDR3 protein is CASSLDRDSNQPQHF. In DNA form, the CDR3 reads TGTGCCAGCAGCCTCGACAGGGATAGCAATCAGCCCCAGCATTTT. The V and J genes are TRBV9 and TRBJ1-5; 7 bases agree with TRBD1. This CDR3 spans 15 amino acids. With V trimmed by 4 bases and J by 0 bases, 4 bases remained unmatched. Germline assignment: CDR1 SGDLS and CDR2 YYNGEE.